Below, 4 T cell receptor beta chains from the same sample are listed, as sequenced in a study of T cell repertoires in cytomegalovirus infection. Using its own MiXCR run on the reads, TCRdb lists one record per CDR3 protein. Of roughly 720,000 distinct CDR3 sequences in the sample, less than 40% were seen once. Input material: PBMCs. All receptors come from a human donor in good health (CMV status not recorded). Some clones in this sample may be carry-over from other donors' samples.

The CDR3 bases are TGTGCCAGCAGTTTAGGGTCGGGGCCGCGGGGCTACACCTTC. Translation: CASSLGSGPRGYTF. J is TRBJ1-2 and V is TRBV28; TRBD1 is a possible D gene (5 bases). This CDR3 is 14 amino acids long. CDR1 is MDHEN and CDR2 is SYDVKM in the germline V gene. Trimming took 2 bases from V and 8 from J, leaving 15 bases between them.

The genes are TRBV6-6 and TRBJ2-2; weak D call: TRBD2 (8 bases). Trimming took off 6 bases at V and 12 bases at J, with 26 bases between the two ends. The CDR3 runs 16 residues. From germline, CDR1 is MNHNY and CDR2 SVGAGI (reference sequence). This CDR3 reads CASSPREGALRGKLFF. CDR3 DNA sequence: TGTGCCAGCAGCCCACGGGAGGGGGCTCTGAGAGGGAAGCTGTTTTTT.

This clonotype has only a few counts. This sequence joins TRBV30 and TRBJ1-3; D is uncertain. V dropped 3 bases and J dropped 3 bases, with 3 bases sitting between them. Germline CDR1 reads GTSNPN; CDR2 reads SVGIG (reference sequence). The CDR3 consists of 11 residues. The CDR3 reads CAWRIGNTIYF. CDR3 in DNA: TGTGCCTGGAGGATTGGAAACACCATATATTTT.

This clonotype was detected ten times or more. This chain uses TRBV19 with TRBJ1-1; D gene unclear. Germline V gene sequence: CDR1 LNHDA, CDR2 SQIVND (reference sequence). CDR3 length equals 13 residues. Trimming took off 5 bases at V and 1 base at J, with 8 bases between the two ends. The CDR3 here is CASSLSTNTEAFF. In nucleotides, the CDR3 is TGTGCCAGTAGTCTCAGTACGAACACTGAAGCTTTCTTT.